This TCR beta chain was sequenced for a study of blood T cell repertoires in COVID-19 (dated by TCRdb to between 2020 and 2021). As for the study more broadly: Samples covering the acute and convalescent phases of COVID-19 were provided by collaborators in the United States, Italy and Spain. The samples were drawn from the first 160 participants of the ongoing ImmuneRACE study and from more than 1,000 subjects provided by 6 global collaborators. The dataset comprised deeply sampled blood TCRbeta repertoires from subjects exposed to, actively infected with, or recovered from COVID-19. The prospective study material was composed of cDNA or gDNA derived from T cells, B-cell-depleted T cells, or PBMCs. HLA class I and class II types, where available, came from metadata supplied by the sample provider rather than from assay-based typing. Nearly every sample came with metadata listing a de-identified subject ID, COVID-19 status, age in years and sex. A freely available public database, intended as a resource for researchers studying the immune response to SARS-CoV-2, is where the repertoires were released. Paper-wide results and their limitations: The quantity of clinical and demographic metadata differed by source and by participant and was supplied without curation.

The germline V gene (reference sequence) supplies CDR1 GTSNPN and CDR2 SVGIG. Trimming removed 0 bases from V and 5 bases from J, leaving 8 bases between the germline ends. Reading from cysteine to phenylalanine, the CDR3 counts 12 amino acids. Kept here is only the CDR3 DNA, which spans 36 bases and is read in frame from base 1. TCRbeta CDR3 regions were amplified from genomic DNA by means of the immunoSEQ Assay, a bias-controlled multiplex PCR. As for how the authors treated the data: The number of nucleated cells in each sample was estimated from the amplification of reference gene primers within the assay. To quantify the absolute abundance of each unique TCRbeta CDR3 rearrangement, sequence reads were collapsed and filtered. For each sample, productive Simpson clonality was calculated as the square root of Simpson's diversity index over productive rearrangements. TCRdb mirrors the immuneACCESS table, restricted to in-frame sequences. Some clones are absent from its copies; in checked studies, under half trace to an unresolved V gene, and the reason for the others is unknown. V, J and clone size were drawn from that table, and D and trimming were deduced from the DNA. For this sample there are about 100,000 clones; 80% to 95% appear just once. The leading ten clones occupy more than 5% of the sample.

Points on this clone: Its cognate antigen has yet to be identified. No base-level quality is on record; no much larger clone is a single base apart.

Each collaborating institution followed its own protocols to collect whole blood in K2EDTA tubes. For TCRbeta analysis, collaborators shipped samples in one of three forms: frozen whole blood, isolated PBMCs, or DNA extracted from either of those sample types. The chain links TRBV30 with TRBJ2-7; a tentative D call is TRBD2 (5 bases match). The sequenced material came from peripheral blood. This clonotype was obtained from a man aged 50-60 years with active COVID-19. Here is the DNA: TGTGCCTGGAGTGTAGACTACCACGAGCAGTACTTC. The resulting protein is CAWSVDYHEQYF.